A single sample is the source of the 22 T cell receptor beta chains below, sequenced in a study of sequential checkpoint blockade in melanoma. The treatment here: randomized to nivolumab then ipilimumab (arm A) or the reverse (arm B). The table came from immunoSEQ multiplex PCR; TCRdb's copy has only in-frame clones and leaves some out. The sample has about 13,000 clones; more than 70% are singletons. The material was CD8+ T cells sorted from blood (inferred from file names), obtained from a patient given nivolumab and ipilimumab in sequence. The receptors come from a human patient with melanoma. Some clones in this sample may be carry-over from other donors' samples.

This rearrangement joins TRBV27 to TRBJ1-1; D might be TRBD1 (6 bases). V lost 8 bases, J lost 1 base, and 14 bases lay in between. The CDR3 spans 14 residues. Germline CDR1 is MNHEY and CDR2 is SMNVEV (reference sequence). CDR3 residues: CASAEDRENTEAFF. CDR3 DNA sequence: TGTGCCAGCGCTGAGGACAGAGAGAACACTGAAGCTTTCTTT.

A few counts support this clone. V and J are TRBV2 and TRBJ1-2, with D perhaps matching TRBD1 (5 bases). V was pared by 2 bases and J by 0 bases, with 13 bases between. This CDR3 is built from 16 residues. Germline assignment: CDR1 SNHLY and CDR2 FYNNEI. The CDR3 here is CASSERVGRANYGYTF. The DNA for the CDR3 is TGTGCCAGCAGTGAAAGGGTCGGCAGGGCTAACTATGGCTACACCTTC.

This clone appeared a single time. This sequence joins TRBV7-9 and TRBJ2-1; D may be TRBD2 (6 bases). CDR1 is SEHNR, CDR2 FQNEAQ, per germline (reference sequence). The CDR3 consists of 14 residues. Trimming took off 3 bases at V and 7 bases at J, with 13 bases between the two ends. CDR3 protein: CASSFAGTFNEQFF. The CDR3 bases are TGTGCCAGCAGCTTCGCCGGGACTTTTAATGAGCAGTTCTTC.

The V and J genes are TRBV5-1 and TRBJ2-5, with a weak D call TRBD2 (5 bases). CDR1 and CDR2 (germline): SGHRS, YFSETQ. Deletions cut 4 bases from V and 0 bases from J, with 13 bases between. The CDR3 runs 15 residues. The CDR3 coding sequence is TGCGCCAGCAGCCGGTGGAGGTCCGACCAAGAGACCCAGTACTTC. It codes for CASSRWRSDQETQYF.

The sample holds a few counts of this clone. V and J are TRBV5-4 and TRBJ2-1, with D perhaps matching TRBD1 (6 bases). Trimming took off 5 bases at V and 5 bases at J, with 11 bases between the two ends. Per germline, CDR1 SGHNT and CDR2 YYREEE (reference sequence). The CDR3 runs to 13 residues. CDR3 protein: CASSPDRNNEQFF. The CDR3, as DNA: TGTGCCAGCAGTCCAGACAGGAACAATGAGCAGTTCTTC.

The chain is built from TRBV27 and TRBJ1-1; D is perhaps TRBD1 (5 bases). This CDR3 is built from 13 residues. With 7 bases removed from V and 8 bases from J, the gap between germline ends came to 17 bases. The V gene's germline CDR1 is MNHEY and CDR2 SMNVEV (reference sequence). CDR3 residues: CASKVGARLEAFF. The CDR3 bases are TGTGCCAGCAAAGTTGGGGCGAGACTCGAAGCTTTCTTT.

J is TRBJ2-3 and V is TRBV9; D remains unclear. V was clipped by 2 bases and J by 6 bases, with 10 bases between them. The CDR3 spans 13 residues. Per the germline V gene, CDR1 is SGDLS and CDR2 is YYNGEE. CDR3 loop: CASSVISPDTQYF. CDR3 bases: TGTGCCAGCAGCGTTATCAGTCCTGATACGCAGTATTTT.

CDR3 in amino acids: CAISESMVARGTDTQYF. DNA of the CDR3: TGTGCCATCAGTGAGTCGATGGTAGCACGAGGCACAGATACGCAGTATTTT. The V call is TRBV10-3, the J call TRBJ2-3; D remains ambiguous. CDR1 and CDR2 (germline): ENHRY, SYGVKD. This CDR3 has 17 amino acids. V was shortened by 0 bases and J by 1 base, with 14 bases between the two germline ends.

This clone showed up just once. This chain joins TRBV5-1 and TRBJ1-3, with D unclear. The CDR3 extends over 15 amino acids. V was shortened by 3 bases and J by 0 bases, with 10 bases between the two germline ends. The V gene's germline CDR1 is SGHRS and CDR2 YFSETQ. The CDR3 region has the DNA TGCGCCAGCAGCTCAGGATCCGTCTCTGGAAACACCATATATTTT. Its translation is CASSSGSVSGNTIYF.

Only one count was recorded for this clone. The gene calls are TRBV30 and TRBJ2-3; possibly TRBD2 for D (5 bases). Germline values: CDR1 GTSNPN, CDR2 SVGIG (reference sequence). The ends were cut back, 4 bases at V and 5 bases at J, with 16 bases in the middle. The CDR3 length is 14 residues. Here the CDR3 reads CAWKELEAGDTQYF. The CDR3 bases are TGTGCCTGGAAGGAGTTAGAGGCGGGAGATACGCAGTATTTT.

This clone was seen a single time. The rearrangement uses TRBV4-3 and TRBJ1-4; TRBD1 aligns across 8 bases. Germline V gene sequence: CDR1 LGHNA, CDR2 YSLEER. The CDR3 runs 15 residues. The trim removed 1 base at V and 8 bases at J, leaving 6 bases unmatched. The CDR3 bases are TGCGCCAGCAGCCAAGGGAGACAGGGGCGCGAAAAACTGTTTTTT. Translating it yields CASSQGRQGREKLFF.

This chain links TRBV28 with TRBJ1-2, with D possibly being TRBD1 (6 bases). The length of the CDR3 is 14 residues. Germline V gene lookup returns CDR1 MDHEN and CDR2 SYDVKM. The V and J ends lost 6 bases and 8 bases respectively, with 19 bases between them. DNA for the CDR3: TGTGCCAGCAGCTTGTCTCGGGGGGCGGTGGGCTACACCTTC. Its protein product is CASSLSRGAVGYTF.

The chain links TRBV4-1 to TRBJ2-7, with D possibly being TRBD1 (6 bases). This CDR3 region has 14 residues. V was pared by 0 bases and J by 3 bases, with 9 bases between. Germline V gene lookup returns CDR1 MGHRA and CDR2 YSYEKL. The CDR3 protein is CASSQDRGGYEQYF. The CDR3 nucleotides read TGCGCCAGCAGCCAAGACAGGGGCGGCTACGAGCAGTACTTC.

V usage is TRBV27 and J usage is TRBJ2-1; TRBD2 aligns across 7 bases. The CDR3 consists of 15 residues. The V and J ends lost 4 bases and 4 bases, in that order; junction bases with no gene match: 7. The germline V gene has CDR1 MNHEY and CDR2 SMNVEV (reference sequence). The CDR3, as DNA: TGTGCCAGCAGTTCCGGGACTACAGTTTACAATGAGCAGTTCTTC. This gives the protein CASSSGTTVYNEQFF.

The chain is built from TRBV4-1 and TRBJ1-2; the match to TRBD1 covers 11 bases. The CDR3 consists of 15 residues. Germline CDR1 and CDR2: MGHRA and YSYEKL. The V gene end was trimmed by 4 bases and the J gene end by 7 bases; junction bases not matched to a gene: 8. CDR3 in DNA: TGCGCCAGCAGCCTTGGCGGACAGGGGGCGGGTGGCTACACCTTC. It specifies CASSLGGQGAGGYTF.

The V call is TRBV7-9, the J call TRBJ2-1, with D unclear. CDR3 length: 15 residues. Germline CDR1 and CDR2: SEHNR and FQNEAQ (reference sequence). V lost 4 bases and J lost 5, with 15 bases in between. CDR3 nucleotides: TGTGCCAGCAGCTATAACCTCTTCCGGGACAATGAGCAGTTCTTC. This gives the protein CASSYNLFRDNEQFF. Variable domain in full (rest from reference TRBV7-9 and TRBJ2-1): DTGVSQNPRHKITKRGQNVTFRCDPISEHNRLYWYRQTLGQGPEFLTYFQNEAQLEKSRLLSDRFSAERPKGSFSTLEIQRTEQGDSAMYLCASSYNLFRDNEQFFGPGTRLTVL.

The chain uses TRBV7-9 and TRBJ2-1; D unresolved. V shed 3 bases and J shed 0 bases, with 9 bases lying between them. The CDR3 is 15 residues long. Germline CDR1 and CDR2: SEHNR and FQNEAQ (reference sequence). CDR3 amino acids: CASSLELSSYNEQFF. CDR3 in DNA: TGTGCCAGCAGCTTGGAGCTAAGCTCCTACAATGAGCAGTTCTTC.

This chain joins TRBV10-3 and TRBJ1-2, with D tentatively TRBD1 (6 bases). Trimming removed 2 bases at V and 0 bases at J, with 10 bases between. The CDR3 loop spans 15 amino acids. CDR1 and CDR2 from the germline V gene are ENHRY and SYGVKD. CDR3 in amino acids: CAISEGGTPNYGYTF. CDR3 nucleotide sequence: TGTGCCATCAGTGAGGGGGGCACCCCTAACTATGGCTACACCTTC.

The chain joins TRBV7-8 to TRBJ1-3; no clear D. Trimming stripped 10 bases from V and 1 base from J, with 14 bases between. Germline V lookup: CDR1 SGHVS, CDR2 FQNEAQ. CDR3 length: 14 residues. CDR3 DNA sequence: TGTGCCACCCGAATTGGAGAATCTGGAAACACCATATATTTT. It specifies CATRIGESGNTIYF.

This clone was detected only a few times. J is TRBJ2-1 and V is TRBV5-1; the match to TRBD1 covers 11 bases. V lost 4 bases to trimming and J lost 3 bases; unmatched junction nucleotides: 9. Germline CDR1 is SGHRS and CDR2 is YFSETQ. The CDR3 has 17 residues. CDR3 DNA sequence: TGCGCCAGCAGCCGACGTAATGGGACAGGGGGCTACAATGAGCAGTTCTTC. Protein product: CASSRRNGTGGYNEQFF.

The chain recombines TRBV18 with TRBJ1-4; D is unresolved. V shed 6 bases and J shed 5 bases, with 13 bases lying between them. This CDR3 is built from 14 residues. Germline loops: CDR1 KGHSH, CDR2 LQKENI. The CDR3 region is CASSPSFLNEKLFF. The CDR3 DNA reads as TGTGCCAGCTCGCCTAGTTTCCTCAATGAAAAACTGTTTTTT.

The rearrangement joins TRBV11-3 to TRBJ2-7, with 7 positions matching TRBD1. Germline V gene sequence: CDR1 SGHNT, CDR2 YENEEA. Trimming at V came to 11 bases and at J to 2 bases, leaving 6 bases not matched to a gene. The CDR3 extends over 12 amino acids. The CDR3 nucleotides read TGTGCCGGGAAGGGGGCCACCTACGAGCAGTACTTC. Encoded protein: CAGKGATYEQYF.